Following are 28 T cell receptor beta chains from one sample sequenced in a study of shared clonotypes between healthy human individuals (dated by TCRdb to the early 2020s). The library was made by the immunoSEQ multiplex PCR assay. Not all clones reach the TCRdb copy of this immuneACCESS table, which keeps in-frame sequences only. Checked studies attribute under half of the gap to unresolved V genes and leave the rest unexplained. A total of millions of clones appear in this sample, around 95% of them only once. The ten largest clones capture roughly 0.13% of the sample. Sequencing was carried out using naive CD4+ T cells sorted from blood. The cell subset or site label, as the study defines it: CD45RA+ positively selected. All receptors derive from a man between 18 and 29 years old in good health.

CDR3 sequence: CASSFNGGQQETQYF. The CDR3 nucleotides are TGTGCCAGCAGTTTTAACGGGGGTCAGCAAGAGACCCAGTACTTC. The gene calls are TRBV28 and TRBJ2-5; D is perhaps TRBD2 (6 bases). Germline assignment: CDR1 MDHEN and CDR2 SYDVKM. V was clipped by 3 bases and J by 2 bases, with 13 bases between them. The CDR3 is 15 residues long.

The chain links TRBV9 to TRBJ2-1, with D perhaps TRBD2 (5 bases). Deletions cut 3 bases from V and 4 bases from J, with 11 bases between. Germline CDR1 SGDLS, CDR2 YYNGEE. The CDR3 has 14 residues. CDR3 amino acids: CASSGLTEYNEQFF. The CDR3 nucleotides read TGTGCCAGCAGCGGACTAACAGAATACAATGAGCAGTTCTTC.

V is TRBV11-3 and J is TRBJ2-2, with a tentative D call TRBD2 (6 bases). Germline values: CDR1 SGHNT, CDR2 YENEEA. The CDR3 is 18 amino acids. V was cut by 4 bases and J by 6 bases, with 24 bases left in between. Written as DNA, the CDR3 is TGTGCCAGCAGCTCGGCATACCCTTACCGGGACTCATCCGGGGAGCTGTTTTTT. Its translation: CASSSAYPYRDSSGELFF.

CDR3 sequence: CASSLVGAGFQETQYF. DNA of the CDR3: TGCGCCAGCAGCTTGGTAGGGGCGGGCTTCCAAGAGACCCAGTACTTC. The chain employs TRBV5-1 and TRBJ2-5; D might be TRBD1 or TRBD2, each matching 5 bases. The V gene lost 0 bases and the J gene lost 1 base, with 13 bases spanning the gap. CDR1 and CDR2 (germline): SGHRS, YFSETQ. The length of the CDR3 is 16 residues.

The CDR3 sequence is CASSFFPRQGVNSYEQYF. CDR3 DNA sequence: TGTGCCAGCAGCTTCTTCCCCCGGCAGGGGGTAAACTCCTACGAGCAGTACTTC. The chain recombines TRBV7-2 with TRBJ2-7; 7 bases map to TRBD1. This CDR3 spans 18 amino acids. Germline CDR1 reads SGHTA; CDR2 reads FQGNSA. The V segment lost 3 bases and the J segment 0 bases; nucleotides outside the gene matches: 14. Variable domain in full (rest from reference TRBV7-2 and TRBJ2-7): GAGVSQSPSNKVTEKGKDVELRCDPISGHTALYWYRQSLGQGLEFLIYFQGNSAPDKSGLPSDRFSAERTGGSVSTLTIQRTQQEDSAVYLCASSFFPRQGVNSYEQYFGPGTRLTVT.

The sample holds a few counts of this clone. The same CDR3 arises from other DNA sequences in this sample as well. The chain couples TRBV19 to TRBJ2-7; weak D call: TRBD1 (6 bases). This CDR3 contains 12 residues. Germline V lookup: CDR1 LNHDA, CDR2 SQIVND (reference sequence). V was pared by 4 bases and J by 3 bases, with 7 bases between. Here the CDR3 reads CASSTQGYEQYF. CDR3 nucleotides: TGTGCCAGTAGTACACAGGGCTACGAGCAGTACTTC.

The chain couples TRBV11-1 to TRBJ2-6; TRBD1 agrees at 7 bases. With 5 bases clipped from V and 1 base from J, the junction kept 11 bases outside the gene matches. Germline V CDR1 and CDR2: SGHAT, FQDESV (reference sequence). There are 18 residues in the CDR3. This CDR3 is CASSLRLGQSSGANVLTF. CDR3 DNA sequence: TGTGCCAGCAGCCTCCGGCTGGGACAGAGTTCTGGGGCCAACGTCCTGACTTTC. Together with reference TRBV11-1 and TRBJ2-6, the CDR3 gives the full variable domain: EAEVAQSPRYKITEKSQAVAFWCDPISGHATLYWYRQILGQGPELLVQFQDESVVDDSQLPKDRFSAERLKGVDSTLKIQPAELGDSAMYLCASSLRLGQSSGANVLTFGAGSRLTVL.

This chain uses TRBV4-1 with TRBJ2-1; a possible D gene is TRBD1 (6 bases). Germline CDR1 is MGHRA and CDR2 is YSYEKL. This CDR3 has 12 residues. V was trimmed by 4 bases and J by 13 bases, leaving 14 bases between them. CDR3 in amino acids: CASSLLGAVQFF. The CDR3 region has the DNA TGCGCCAGCAGCCTCCTGGGGGCGGTACAGTTCTTC.

This clone has ten or more counts. The chain recombines TRBV7-9 with TRBJ1-2; D gene uncertain. Germline CDR1 reads SEHNR; CDR2 reads FQNEAQ (reference sequence). The CDR3 is 12 amino acids. V gave up 5 bases and J gave up 7 bases, with 11 bases separating them. The CDR3 DNA is TGTGCCAGCAGCACGCCAGCGGCTGGCTACACCTTC. It is translated as CASSTPAAGYTF.

The chain employs TRBV7-9 and TRBJ1-2; TRBD1 is a possible D gene (5 bases). Trimming removed 6 bases at V and 6 bases at J, with 11 bases between. This CDR3 spans 12 amino acids. The germline V gene has CDR1 SEHNR and CDR2 FQNEAQ (reference sequence). CDR3 protein: CASSVREDGYTF. The CDR3 nucleotides are TGTGCCAGCAGTGTCAGGGAAGATGGCTACACCTTC.

This rearrangement joins TRBV5-1 to TRBJ2-3; 11 positions agree with TRBD1. CDR3 size: 15 residues. From germline, CDR1 is SGHRS and CDR2 YFSETQ. V lost 4 bases and J lost 3; bases outside the gene matches: 4. As DNA, the CDR3 is TGCGCCAGCAGCAATGGACAGGGGGCAACAGATACGCAGTATTTT. This sequence encodes CASSNGQGATDTQYF.

The J gene is TRBJ2-7, the V gene TRBV5-1; TRBD1 matches 8 bases. The CDR3 is 17 amino acids. Germline assignment: CDR1 SGHRS and CDR2 YFSETQ. J gave up 0 bases and V 3 bases, and 11 bases lay outside the gene matches. The CDR3 DNA sequence: TGCGCCAGCAGCTGGGGGACAGGCTTTAAGAGCTCCTACGAGCAGTACTTC. Encoded protein: CASSWGTGFKSSYEQYF. Based on the CDR3 plus reference TRBV5-1 and TRBJ2-7, the full variable domain is KAGVTQTPRYLIKTRGQQVTLSCSPISGHRSVSWYQQTPGQGLQFLFEYFSETQRNKGNFPGRFSGRQFSNSRSEMNVSTLELGDSALYLCASSWGTGFKSSYEQYFGPGTRLTVT.

As concerns this clone: Since a much larger clone is just one base distant, this may be a read error. Other DNA sequences within the sample encode an identical CDR3. The chain employs TRBV10-3 and TRBJ1-2; D is ambiguous. The CDR3 contains 13 residues. In germline, CDR1 is ENHRY, CDR2 SYGVKD. The CDR3 region is CAISESRGSGYTF. DNA of the CDR3: TGTGCCATCAGCGAGTCAAGAGGGTCTGGCTACACCTTC.

This sequence joins TRBV19 and TRBJ2-3; D possibly corresponds to TRBD2 (5 bases). The CDR3 has 13 amino acids. V gave up 5 bases and J gave up 3 bases, with 9 bases separating them. Per germline, CDR1 LNHDA and CDR2 SQIVND (reference sequence). CDR3 region: CASSFLATDTQYF. The CDR3 bases are TGTGCCAGTAGTTTCCTAGCAACAGATACGCAGTATTTT. Full variable domain (outside the CDR3, taken from reference TRBV19 and TRBJ2-3): DGGITQSPKYLFRKEGQNVTLSCEQNLNHDAMYWYRQDPGQGLRLIYYSQIVNDFQKGDIAEGYSVSREKKESFPLTVTSAQKNPTAFYLCASSFLATDTQYFGPGTRLTVL.

The gene calls are TRBV28 and TRBJ1-5; D unresolved. Trimming removed 2 bases at V and 2 bases at J, with 16 bases between. The CDR3 spans 17 residues. The V gene's germline CDR1 is MDHEN and CDR2 SYDVKM. As DNA, the CDR3 is TGTGCCAGCAGTTTAGGCTCAACTCTCGAGGGCAATCAGCCCCAGCATTTT. Its protein product is CASSLGSTLEGNQPQHF.

The count of this clone is one. This chain links TRBV7-2 with TRBJ2-5; no reliable D call. Germline V lookup: CDR1 SGHTA, CDR2 FQGNSA. The CDR3 runs 13 residues. Trimming took off 1 base at V and 5 bases at J, with 8 bases between the two ends. The CDR3 protein is CASSLGGFETQYF. DNA for the CDR3: TGTGCCAGCAGCTTAGGTGGCTTCGAGACCCAGTACTTC.

To note about this clone: Germline and junction disagree at one end, which may indicate a read error. This chain joins TRBV7-7 and TRBJ1-3; D remains unclear. Germline-derived CDR1 and CDR2 are SSHAT and FNYEAQ (reference sequence). This CDR3 contains 13 residues. CDR3 amino acids: CASSFDERNTIYF. The CDR3, as DNA: TGTGCTAGCAGCTTCGACGAGAGAAACACCATATATTTT.

The CDR3 nucleotides are TGTGCCAGCAGTTATGCGGGCGCCGGGGAGCTGTTTTTT. Translation: CASSYAGAGELFF. This chain uses TRBV6-5 with TRBJ2-2, with TRBD2 as a possible D gene (5 bases). Germline V gene sequence: CDR1 MNHEY, CDR2 SVGAGI. Between the trimmed V and J ends, which lost 3 bases and 6 bases, there was a span of 8 bases. The CDR3 is 13 residues long.

This chain uses TRBV7-9 with TRBJ2-7, with 8 bases that match TRBD1. Germline trimming cut 2 bases from V and 6 bases from J; bases unmatched to any gene: 9. Per the germline V gene, CDR1 is SEHNR and CDR2 is FQNEAQ (reference sequence). The CDR3 sequence is 15 residues long. Written as DNA, the CDR3 is TGTGCCAGCAGCTTATCGGCAGGGGGCGAGGCCGAGCAGTACTTC. Protein: CASSLSAGGEAEQYF.

The gene calls are TRBV30 and TRBJ1-6; D may be TRBD1 (5 bases). The CDR3 extends over 15 amino acids. V lost 4 bases, J lost 5 bases, and 15 bases lay in between. CDR1 is GTSNPN, CDR2 SVGIG, per germline (reference sequence). The CDR3 sequence: CAWIGEGQNNSPLHF. In DNA, the CDR3 is TGTGCCTGGATTGGGGAAGGACAAAATAATTCACCCCTCCACTTT.

In its sample, this clone was seen a few times. The sample has other DNA sequences that encode this CDR3 too. The rearrangement uses TRBV7-9 and TRBJ2-7; D is undetermined. With 1 base removed from V and 1 base from J, the gap between germline ends came to 5 bases. CDR1 and CDR2 (germline): SEHNR, FQNEAQ (reference sequence). The CDR3 contains 13 residues. The CDR3 nucleotides are TGTGCCAGCAGCTTAGTGTGGTCCTACGAGCAGTACTTC. Its protein is CASSLVWSYEQYF. The variable domain in full, with the rest retrieved from reference TRBV7-9 and TRBJ2-7, is DTGVSQNPRHKITKRGQNVTFRCDPISEHNRLYWYRQTLGQGPEFLTYFQNEAQLEKSRLLSDRFSAERPKGSFSTLEIQRTEQGDSAMYLCASSLVWSYEQYFGPGTRLTVT.

This clone was observed once. The rearrangement uses TRBV11-3 and TRBJ2-2; 15 nucleotides line up with TRBD2. Germline values: CDR1 SGHNT, CDR2 YENEEA. After removal of 5 bases from V and 7 bases from J, the junction contained 8 bases not matched to a gene. CDR3 length: 17 residues. CDR3 DNA: TGTGCCAGCAGCCCCGGGACTAGCGGGGGGTACGGCGGGGAGCTGTTTTTT. Its protein product is CASSPGTSGGYGGELFF.

This clone was recorded once. This chain joins TRBV15 and TRBJ2-1; unclear D gene. Trimming shortened V by 0 bases and J by 5 bases, and 8 bases separated the two germline ends. Germline V gene lookup returns CDR1 LNHNV and CDR2 YYDKDF (reference sequence). The CDR3 has 14 residues. In DNA, the CDR3 is TGTGCCACCAGCAGAGATTTCCCAGACAATGAGCAGTTCTTC. This gives the protein CATSRDFPDNEQFF.

This chain joins TRBV10-3 and TRBJ1-1, with TRBD1 matching over 10 bases. Germline V lookup: CDR1 ENHRY, CDR2 SYGVKD. The CDR3 runs to 15 residues. After removal of 4 bases from V and 6 bases from J, the junction contained 8 bases not matched to a gene. CDR3 protein: CAISGADRGKSEAFF. The CDR3 DNA reads as TGTGCCATCAGTGGGGCGGACAGGGGGAAGTCTGAAGCTTTCTTT.

A note on this clone: One end of the junction varies from germline; a read error may be responsible. The V call is TRBV7-7, the J call TRBJ2-7; 13 bases match TRBD2. CDR1 is SSHAT, CDR2 FNYEAQ, per germline (reference sequence). There are 16 residues in the CDR3. The CDR3 coding sequence is TGTGCTAGCAGCGAGGCCGGGACTAGCGGGAACTACGAGCAGTACTTC. Residues: CASSEAGTSGNYEQYF.

The rearrangement joins TRBV6-6 to TRBJ2-3; D gene ambiguous. With 5 bases removed from V and 4 bases from J, the gap between germline ends came to 7 bases. The CDR3 is made up of 12 amino acids. Germline V gene data show CDR1 as MNHNY and CDR2 as SVGAGI (reference sequence). The CDR3 sequence is CASSVRPDTQYF. The CDR3 bases are TGTGCCAGCAGTGTACGGCCAGATACGCAGTATTTT.

This chain connects TRBV5-1 to TRBJ1-3; no definite D call. The CDR3 length is 16 residues. V was cut by 4 bases and J by 4 bases, with 18 bases left in between. CDR1 is SGHRS and CDR2 is YFSETQ in the germline V gene. CDR3 residues: CASSSQRGFRGNTIYF. CDR3 sequence (DNA): TGCGCCAGCAGCAGTCAAAGAGGTTTTAGAGGAAACACCATATATTTT.

In the case of this clone: The sample has other DNA sequences that encode this CDR3 too. This sequence joins TRBV28 and TRBJ2-7, with a possible D match to TRBD2 (5 bases). The CDR3 loop spans 11 amino acids. CDR1 and CDR2 (germline): MDHEN, SYDVKM. Trimming shortened V by 5 bases and J by 4 bases, and 6 bases separated the two germline ends. As DNA, the CDR3 is TGTGCCAGCAGTAGCGGATACGAGCAGTACTTC. Protein: CASSSGYEQYF. The full variable domain, rest sourced from reference TRBV28 and TRBJ2-7, is DVKVTQSSRYLVKRTGEKVFLECVQDMDHENMFWYRQDPGLGLRLIYFSYDVKMKEKGDIPEGYSVSREKKERFSLILESASTNQTSMYLCASSSGYEQYFGPGTRLTVT.